This T cell receptor (beta chain) appears in the sequencing data of a study of cytomegalovirus exposure and HLA in healthy donors. The CDR3 is made up of 15 amino acids. Germline CDR1 and CDR2: SSHAT and FNYEAQ (reference sequence). Both 60 Vbeta primers and 13 Jbeta primers went into the PCR. The method was immunoSEQ multiplex PCR; TCRdb's version includes in-frame clones alone and lacks a portion of them. The table lists about 170,000 clones, around 80% of them singletons, with around 4.4% in the top ten. Concerning this clone itself: Germline and junction disagree at one end, which may indicate a read error.

This sequence originates from a woman between 45 and 65 years old in good health and CMV-seropositive. The material sequenced was PBMCs. The chain links TRBV7-7 to TRBJ2-3, with D possibly matching TRBD2 (5 bases). The CDR3 coding sequence is TGTGCTAGCAGCCAAGGAGCGGTCCCCACAGATACGCAGTATTTT. Amino acids: CASSQGAVPTDTQYF.